This TCR beta chain was sequenced in a study of T-cell reconstitution after alpha-beta-depleted transplantation in children. Study results and caveats: After transplant, at about two months, alpha-beta T cells were reportedly derived from several hundred expanded graft clones.

Comment on this clonotype: Its antigen is still unknown.

As it was prepared, the TCRbeta library received unique molecular identifiers. TCRdb reanalysed the PCR reads using MiXCR and keeps one entry per CDR3 protein. The sample has about 980,000 distinct CDR3 sequences, less than 30% seen once; the top ten hold about 28%. Germline CDR1 reads LNHNV; CDR2 reads YYDKDF (reference sequence). With 8 bases removed from V and 4 bases from J, the gap between germline ends came to 24 bases. CDR3 length: 16 residues. This clonotype was sampled from a boy less than two years old who had a stem cell transplant for SCID, so the T cells may come from the graft donor. This sequence joins TRBV15 and TRBJ2-7; D perhaps matches TRBD1 (5 bases). The specimen comprised PBMCs, mostly from graft donor cells, sampled 360 days after TCRalphabeta/CD19-depleted stem cell transplant. The CDR3 loop reads CATSAPQDTLNYEQYF. CDR3 DNA sequence: TGTGCCACCTCCGCGCCCCAGGACACATTAAATTACGAGCAGTACTTC.